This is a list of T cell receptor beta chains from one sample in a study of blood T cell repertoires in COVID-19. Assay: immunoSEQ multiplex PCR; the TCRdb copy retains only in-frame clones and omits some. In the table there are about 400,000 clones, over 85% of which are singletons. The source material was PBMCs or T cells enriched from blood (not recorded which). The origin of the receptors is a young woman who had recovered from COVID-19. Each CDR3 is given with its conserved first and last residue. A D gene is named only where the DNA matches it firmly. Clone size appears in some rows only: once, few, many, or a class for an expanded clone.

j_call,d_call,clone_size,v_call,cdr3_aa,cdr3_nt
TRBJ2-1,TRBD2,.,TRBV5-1,CASSSGLAAYNEQFF,TGCGCCAGCAGCTCGGGACTAGCGGCCTACAATGAGCAGTTCTTC
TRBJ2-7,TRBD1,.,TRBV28,CASCVGDRGYEQYF,TGTGCCAGTTGTGTGGGGGACAGGGGATACGAGCAGTACTTC
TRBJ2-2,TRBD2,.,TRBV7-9,CASSPREGRTGELFF,TGTGCCAGCAGCCCCCGGGAGGGCCGAACCGGGGAGCTGTTTTTT
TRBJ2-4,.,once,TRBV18,CASSPRTGGDIQYF,TGTGCCAGCTCACCACGGACAGGAGGGGACATTCAGTACTTC
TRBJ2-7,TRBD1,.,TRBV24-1,CATSDRTGSSYEQYF,TGTGCCACCAGTGATAGGACAGGGAGCTCCTACGAGCAGTACTTC
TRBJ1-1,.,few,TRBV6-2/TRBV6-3,CASSYEENTEAFF,TGTGCCAGCAGTTACGAGGAGAACACTGAAGCTTTCTTT
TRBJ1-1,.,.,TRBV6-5,CASSQLSAGETEAFF,TGTGCCAGCAGCCAATTATCGGCCGGGGAAACTGAAGCTTTCTTT
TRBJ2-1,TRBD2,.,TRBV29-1,CSVIAGGPIYAEQFF,TGCAGCGTTATAGCGGGAGGGCCGATTTACGCTGAGCAGTTCTTC
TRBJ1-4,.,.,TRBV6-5,CASSFRPINEKLFF,TGTGCCAGCAGTTTCCGTCCTATTAATGAAAAACTGTTTTTT
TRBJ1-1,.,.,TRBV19,CASSILQGLMNTEAFF,TGTGCCAGTAGTATTTTGCAGGGGTTGATGAACACTGAAGCTTTCTTT
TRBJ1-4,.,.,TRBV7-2,CASSLGGGTNEKLFF,TGTGCCAGCAGCTTAGGGGGGGGCACTAATGAAAAACTGTTTTTT
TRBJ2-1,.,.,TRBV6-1,CASSENNYNEQFF,TGTGCCAGCAGTGAAAACAACTACAATGAGCAGTTCTTC
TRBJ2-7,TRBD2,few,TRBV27,CASSPVGRGSPYEQYF,TGTGCCAGCAGTCCCGTTGGACGCGGGAGTCCCTACGAGCAGTACTTC
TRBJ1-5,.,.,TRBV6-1,CASSENRFSEPQHF,TGTGCCAGCAGTGAGAACAGGTTTTCCGAGCCCCAGCATTTT
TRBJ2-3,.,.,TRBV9,CASSEETRSTQYF,TGTGCCAGCAGCGAGGAGACGCGAAGTACGCAGTATTTT
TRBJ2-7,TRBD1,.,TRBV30,CAWSVFNRGRHEQYF,TGTGCCTGGAGTGTATTTAACAGGGGGAGGCACGAGCAGTACTTC
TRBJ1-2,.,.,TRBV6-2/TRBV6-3,CASSFGPVGYTF,TGTGCCAGCAGTTTTGGGCCAGTTGGCTACACCTTC
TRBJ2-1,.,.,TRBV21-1,CASTLTPGQASGEQFF,TGTGCCAGCACCCTTACACCGGGACAGGCCTCCGGTGAGCAGTTCTTC
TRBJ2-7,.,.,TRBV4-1,CASSQAQGGWYEQYF,TGCGCCAGCAGCCAAGCCCAGGGAGGTTGGTACGAGCAGTACTTC
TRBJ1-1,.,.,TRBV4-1,CASSQWQGGETTEAFF,TGCGCCAGCAGCCAGTGGCAGGGAGGGGAGACCACTGAAGCTTTCTTT
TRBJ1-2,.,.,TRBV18,CASSPPNSPSHGYTF,TGTGCCAGCTCACCACCGAACAGCCCCTCCCACGGCTACACCTTC
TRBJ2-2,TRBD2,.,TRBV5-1,CASSLTPSGSYTGELFF,TGCGCCAGCAGCTTGACCCCTAGCGGGAGCTACACCGGGGAGCTGTTTTTT